Listed below are T cell receptor beta chains from one sample, sequenced in a study of T-cell reconstitution after alpha-beta-depleted transplantation in children. TCRdb called the PCR reads again in MiXCR, with one record for every CDR3 protein. The repertoire has 600,000 to 700,000 distinct CDR3 sequences, 16% of them found once; the top ten carry 1.1%. The material sequenced was PBMCs from the stem cell graft donor, taken from the stem cell graft. These receptor sequences come from a human donor who donated a stem cell graft to a child with acute myeloid leukemia. CDR3s include the opening cysteine and the closing phenylalanine or tryptophan. The D gene is left open where the match is weak. Expanded clones get a size class; other rows say once, few or many, or leave the size out.

DNA: TGTGCCAGCAGCCCTGAGGGGACACTCACCGGGGAGCTGTTTTTT; CDR3: CASSPEGTLTGELFF; size: -; J: TRBJ2-2; V: TRBV7-9; D: -
DNA: TGCGCCAGCAGCTTAGGTGGACATACACCCCTCCACTTT; CDR3: CASSLGGHTPLHF; size: many; J: TRBJ1-6; V: TRBV5-1; D: -
DNA: TGCAGTGCCAACTTAGGGAGGGTGTTGGCTGAAGCTTTCTTT; CDR3: CSANLGRVLAEAFF; size: many; J: TRBJ1-1; V: TRBV20-1; D: -
DNA: TGCGCCAGCAGTGAGTCCGGGGGATCCGGGGAGCTGTTTTTT; CDR3: CASSESGGSGELFF; size: few; J: TRBJ2-2; V: TRBV10-1; D: -
DNA: TGCAGTGCTAAGGGGGGGACGTCCTACGAGCAGTACTTC; CDR3: CSAKGGTSYEQYF; size: many; J: TRBJ2-7; V: TRBV20-1; D: -
DNA: TGCAGTGCTAGAGATCACGGGAAAGCGGGGGGGCCGGTTAGTGCGCAGTTCTTC; CDR3: CSARDHGKAGGPVSAQFF; size: -; J: TRBJ2-1; V: TRBV20-1; D: TRBD2
DNA: TGCAGTGCTAGTGCCGCAGGGGCGAACACCGGGGAGCTGTTTTTT; CDR3: CSASAAGANTGELFF; size: many; J: TRBJ2-2; V: TRBV20-1; D: -
DNA: TGTGCCACCAGCAGAATAGGACAGGACGAAGATACGCAGTATTTT; CDR3: CATSRIGQDEDTQYF; size: -; J: TRBJ2-3; V: TRBV15; D: TRBD1
DNA: TGTGCCATCAGCGACTACAGGGACACCGGGGAGCTGTTTTTT; CDR3: CAISDYRDTGELFF; size: few; J: TRBJ2-2; V: TRBV10-3; D: -
DNA: TGCAGCGCCCTAAGGGGACACCAACGGAGTGGCTATGGCTACACCTTC; CDR3: CSALRGHQRSGYGYTF; size: many; J: TRBJ1-2; V: TRBV29-1; D: -
DNA: TGCAGCGTTTTCTCTGTAGCTAGCGGTGGCACTGAAGCTTTCTTT; CDR3: CSVFSVASGGTEAFF; size: -; J: TRBJ1-1; V: TRBV29-1; D: -
DNA: TGTGCCAGCTTCAGTGGACAGGGTTTCACTGAAGCTTTCTTT; CDR3: CASFSGQGFTEAFF; size: -; J: TRBJ1-1; V: TRBV7-2; D: TRBD1
DNA: TGTGCCAGCAGCTTAATTATAGGGGGGAACACTGAAGCTTTCTTT; CDR3: CASSLIIGGNTEAFF; size: many; J: TRBJ1-1; V: TRBV7-2; D: -
DNA: TGTGCCAGCAAGAAGACAGCTAACAATGAGCAGTTCTTC; CDR3: CASKKTANNEQFF; size: few; J: TRBJ2-1; V: TRBV6-2/TRBV6-3; D: -
DNA: TGTGCCAGCAGCCTGGGACAGGCGAGGTACACCGGGGAGCTGTTTTTT; CDR3: CASSLGQARYTGELFF; size: few; J: TRBJ2-2; V: TRBV7-6; D: TRBD1
DNA: TGCAGTGCTAGAAGACTAGCGGGTACCGGGGAGCTGTTTTTT; CDR3: CSARRLAGTGELFF; size: many; J: TRBJ2-2; V: TRBV20-1; D: TRBD2
DNA: TGTGCCAGCAGCCAAGATCTTTGGGAAGGGCAGGCCCAGTACTTC; CDR3: CASSQDLWEGQAQYF; size: many; J: TRBJ2-5; V: TRBV4-2; D: -
DNA: TGTGCCAGCAGCCGCAAATGGGACCGTCAAGAGACCCAGTACTTC; CDR3: CASSRKWDRQETQYF; size: many; J: TRBJ2-5; V: TRBV5-6; D: -
DNA: TGCAGTGGACTTGGGACAGGGGGCTCATATGGCTACACCTTC; CDR3: CSGLGTGGSYGYTF; size: -; J: TRBJ1-2; V: TRBV20-1; D: TRBD1
DNA: TGTGCCAGCAGTGAAGAGGGACACTGGGGCGGCTACACCTTC; CDR3: CASSEEGHWGGYTF; size: many; J: TRBJ1-2; V: TRBV6-1; D: -
DNA: TGTGCCAGCAGCTTCGGGACGGGACTACCGTACGAGACCCAGTACTTC; CDR3: CASSFGTGLPYETQYF; size: -; J: TRBJ2-5; V: TRBV12-3/TRBV12-4; D: TRBD2
DNA: TGTGCCAGCAGTCTACTATTAGCGGGGGGGCGTGAGCAGTACTTC; CDR3: CASSLLLAGGREQYF; size: -; J: TRBJ2-7; V: TRBV2; D: TRBD2
DNA: TGTGCCAGCAGTCTAATGGGGAGCCGCTCCTACGAGCAGTACTTC; CDR3: CASSLMGSRSYEQYF; size: -; J: TRBJ2-7; V: TRBV12-3/TRBV12-4; D: -
DNA: TGCGCCAGCAGTGAGTCGAGCCCCGGTGGGATGAACACTGAAGCTTTCTTT; CDR3: CASSESSPGGMNTEAFF; size: few; J: TRBJ1-1; V: TRBV10-2; D: -
DNA: TGCAGTGCCTATACAGGGGAGCACCAGCCCCAGCATTTT; CDR3: CSAYTGEHQPQHF; size: -; J: TRBJ1-5; V: TRBV20-1; D: TRBD1
DNA: TGCGCCAGCAGCTTGTATGGGGGGGCTCTGGTAAATGAGCAGTTCTTC; CDR3: CASSLYGGALVNEQFF; size: -; J: TRBJ2-1; V: TRBV5-1; D: -
DNA: TGTGCCAGCAGCCTAGCGGGGGGGTACACAGATACGCAGTATTTT; CDR3: CASSLAGGYTDTQYF; size: many; J: TRBJ2-3; V: TRBV7-2; D: TRBD2
DNA: TGTGCCAGCTCACCGGACGGAGGTGCTGGAAACACCATATATTTT; CDR3: CASSPDGGAGNTIYF; size: -; J: TRBJ1-3; V: TRBV18; D: -
DNA: TGTGCCAGCAGTTTAACCGGGGTTGCCGAGCAGTACTTC; CDR3: CASSLTGVAEQYF; size: many; J: TRBJ2-7; V: TRBV12-3/TRBV12-4; D: -
DNA: TGTGCCAGCAGCCTAAACGTGGGGACAGGGTTTGAGACCCAGTACTTC; CDR3: CASSLNVGTGFETQYF; size: -; J: TRBJ2-5; V: TRBV11-2; D: TRBD1
DNA: TGTGCCAGCAGTTATTACAGCTATAGCAATCAGCCCCAGCATTTT; CDR3: CASSYYSYSNQPQHF; size: -; J: TRBJ1-5; V: TRBV5-6; D: -
DNA: TGTGCCAGCAGTTACACCGGACACCTCACCTACAATGAGCAGTTCTTC; CDR3: CASSYTGHLTYNEQFF; size: few; J: TRBJ2-1; V: TRBV6-2/TRBV6-3; D: -
DNA: TGCAGTGCGTTAGACAGGGGGCGCGTAGTCAGCAATCAGCCCCAGCATTTT; CDR3: CSALDRGRVVSNQPQHF; size: many; J: TRBJ1-5; V: TRBV20-1; D: TRBD1
DNA: TGTGCCAGCAGGGCCTGGAATGGCACTGAAGCTTTCTTT; CDR3: CASRAWNGTEAFF; size: -; J: TRBJ1-1; V: TRBV11-2; D: -
DNA: TGTGCCAGCAGTCACGGATCCTCTGGGGCCAACGTCCTGACTTTC; CDR3: CASSHGSSGANVLTF; size: -; J: TRBJ2-6; V: TRBV27; D: -
DNA: TGTGCCAGCAGCCAACCATCCGACAGGACCCTCCACTTT; CDR3: CASSQPSDRTLHF; size: few; J: TRBJ1-6; V: TRBV27; D: -
DNA: TGTGCCAGCAGCCCGGCGCGGGGGGTTACAGATACGCAGTATTTT; CDR3: CASSPARGVTDTQYF; size: many; J: TRBJ2-3; V: TRBV7-2; D: TRBD2
DNA: TGCAGTGCGCGGATAGGAGATACGCAGTATTTT; CDR3: CSARIGDTQYF; size: many; J: TRBJ2-3; V: TRBV20-1; D: -
DNA: TGTGCCAGCAGCTTAGAAAGCACCGTGGCCTCGCAGTTCTTC; CDR3: CASSLESTVASQFF; size: -; J: TRBJ2-1; V: TRBV11-2; D: -
DNA: TGTGCCAGCAGCTTAACACAGGCGCAAGGTGAAAAACTGTTTTTT; CDR3: CASSLTQAQGEKLFF; size: -; J: TRBJ1-4; V: TRBV7-2; D: -
DNA: TGCGCCAGCAGATTCCCCGGGAAATTTAATCAGCCCCAGCATTTT; CDR3: CASRFPGKFNQPQHF; size: -; J: TRBJ1-5; V: TRBV10-1; D: -
DNA: TGCGCCAGCAGTGAGCGGAACGGGGAGCTGTTTTTT; CDR3: CASSERNGELFF; size: many; J: TRBJ2-2; V: TRBV10-1; D: -
DNA: TGTGCCACCGGGGGCGGAACCGGGGAGCTGTTTTTT; CDR3: CATGGGTGELFF; size: -; J: TRBJ2-2; V: TRBV24-1; D: -
DNA: TGCGCCAGCAGCTTGGTGCCCGACAGGAGCTACGAGCAGTACTTC; CDR3: CASSLVPDRSYEQYF; size: -; J: TRBJ2-7; V: TRBV5-1; D: -
DNA: TGCAGTGTTCCTAGCGGGGGCCCTCTTTACTCCTACAATGAGCAGTTCTTC; CDR3: CSVPSGGPLYSYNEQFF; size: many; J: TRBJ2-1; V: TRBV20-1; D: TRBD2
DNA: TGTGCCACGACGTGGGGAATCAGCAGTCAGCCCCAGCATTTT; CDR3: CATTWGISSQPQHF; size: -; J: TRBJ1-5; V: TRBV28; D: -
DNA: TGCGCCAGCAGCCAAGATTCATGGAGCGGGGGGAACAATGAGCAGTTCTTC; CDR3: CASSQDSWSGGNNEQFF; size: -; J: TRBJ2-1; V: TRBV4-1; D: TRBD2
DNA: TGTGCCAGCAGTCCCCTGACAGGGTCCTACGAGCAGTACTTC; CDR3: CASSPLTGSYEQYF; size: -; J: TRBJ2-7; V: TRBV11-3; D: TRBD1
DNA: TGTGCCAGCAGAGGGGATTATAGCAATCAGCCCCAGCATTTT; CDR3: CASRGDYSNQPQHF; size: few; J: TRBJ1-5; V: TRBV7-2; D: -
DNA: TGTGCCAGCAGCTGGGGGTGGTCTGGAAACACCATATATTTT; CDR3: CASSWGWSGNTIYF; size: -; J: TRBJ1-3; V: TRBV6-1; D: -
DNA: TGCGCCAGCAGAGTTACGGGGAGCAGTGGCTACACCTTC; CDR3: CASRVTGSSGYTF; size: -; J: TRBJ1-2; V: TRBV10-2; D: -